This TCR beta chain emerged from a study of OX40 agonist ivuxolimab in advanced cancers. Germline V CDR1 and CDR2: SGHTA, FQGNSA. The CDR3 totals 14 residues. J gave up 3 bases and V 5 bases, and 7 bases lay outside the gene matches. Only in-frame clones appear in the TCRdb table, and some are missing; sequencing was by immunoSEQ multiplex PCR. The table records over 80,000 clones, 75% to 95% of them present only once. The material was CD4+ or CD8+ T cells sorted from blood, obtained in a trial of the OX40 agonist ivuxolimab. The receptor comes from an adult with an advanced solid tumor such as melanoma, head and neck, liver or kidney cancer. The rearrangement uses TRBV7-2 and TRBJ2-7, with TRBD2 matching over 7 bases. The CDR3 reads CASSPLGGFYEQYF. The CDR3 region has the DNA TGTGCCAGCAGCCCCCTGGGAGGGTTCTACGAGCAGTACTTC.